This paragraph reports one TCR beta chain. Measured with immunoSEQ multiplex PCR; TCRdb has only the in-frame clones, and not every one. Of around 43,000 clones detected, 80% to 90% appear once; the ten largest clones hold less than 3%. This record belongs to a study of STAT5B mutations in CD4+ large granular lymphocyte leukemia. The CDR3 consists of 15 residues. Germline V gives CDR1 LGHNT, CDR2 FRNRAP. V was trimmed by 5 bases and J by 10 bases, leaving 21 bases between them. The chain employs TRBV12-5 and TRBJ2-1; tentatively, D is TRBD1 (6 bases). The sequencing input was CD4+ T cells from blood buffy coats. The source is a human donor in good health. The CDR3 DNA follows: TGTGCTAGTGGTCGATCCGGGACACCTGGGGAGGAGCAGTTCTTC. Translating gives CASGRSGTPGEEQFF.